These 22 T cell receptor beta chains were all obtained from the same sample, sequenced in a study of CD8+CD57+ T cells in acquired aplastic anemia. The use of genomic DNA as template underpinned the TCR beta VDJ and CDR3 profiling. TCRdb re-derived calls from the reads in MiXCR, one entry per CDR3 protein. The repertoire includes some 190,000 distinct CDR3 sequences, less than 65% of them detected once, and roughly 15% sits in the top ten. The sequenced sample was sorted CD4+, CD8+, or CD8+CD57+ T cells (not recorded which) from PBMCs. The receptors stem from a human donor in good health, serving as a control.

By its share, this clonotype is medium-sized. The chain uses TRBV20-1 and TRBJ1-6; 8 positions agree with TRBD1. CDR1 and CDR2 from the germline V gene are DFQATT and SNEGSKA (reference sequence). The CDR3 totals 15 residues. The V gene end was trimmed by 3 bases and the J gene end by 7 bases; junction bases not matched to a gene: 8. CDR3 DNA: TGCAGTGCTAGTCGTCGGCAGGGGGCGAATTCACCCCTCCACTTT. Its translation is CSASRRQGANSPLHF.

Note on this clonotype: One end of the junction varies from germline; a read error may be responsible. The CDR3 loop is CASSPGTGGYGNAIYF. CDR3 sequence (DNA): TGCGCCAGCAGCCCCGGGACAGGGGGCTATGGAAACGCCATATATTTT. The chain links TRBV5-1 to TRBJ1-3; 12 bases agree with TRBD1. Germline V gene data show CDR1 as SGHRS and CDR2 as YFSETQ. This CDR3 contains 16 residues.

DNA of the CDR3: TGTGCCACCAGCGGGGCCGGGATTAGCACAGATACGCAGTATTTT. Encoded protein: CATSGAGISTDTQYF. The chain joins TRBV15 to TRBJ2-3; D tentatively fits TRBD1 or TRBD2 (5 bases each). This CDR3 is 15 amino acids long. The ends were cut back, 5 bases at V and 0 bases at J, with 12 bases in the middle. Germline CDR1 and CDR2: LNHNV and YYDKDF (reference sequence).

This chain connects TRBV6-5 to TRBJ2-5; TRBD1 is a possible D gene (5 bases). The V and J ends lost 5 bases and 6 bases respectively, with 10 bases between them. The CDR3 has 12 amino acids. The V gene's germline CDR1 is MNHEY and CDR2 SVGAGI. As DNA, the CDR3 is TGTGCCAGCAGTGAACAGGCGAAGACCCAGTACTTC. Its protein product is CASSEQAKTQYF.

The chain uses TRBV12-3 or TRBV12-4 and TRBJ2-5; D assignment may be TRBD1 or TRBD2 (6 bases each). V was cut by 5 bases and J by 1 base, with 17 bases left in between. CDR3 size: 16 residues. The CDR3 is CASSERWGARQETQYF. The CDR3 bases are TGTGCCAGCAGTGAACGTTGGGGGGCCCGCCAAGAGACCCAGTACTTC.

This clonotype was recorded a few times. The CDR3 DNA follows: TGTGCCAGCAGCTTAGATCGGGGGTTGGGAAGCAATCAGCCCCAGCATTTT. It is translated as CASSLDRGLGSNQPQHF. The chain carries TRBV11-2 and TRBJ1-5, with D tentatively TRBD1 (5 bases). The CDR3 loop spans 17 amino acids. Germline CDR1 is SGHAT and CDR2 is FQNNGV. V lost 0 bases and J lost 1, with 13 bases in between.

The gene calls are TRBV2 and TRBJ1-4; D gene uncertain. V dropped 4 bases and J dropped 8 bases, with 5 bases sitting between them. Germline-derived CDR1 and CDR2 are SNHLY and FYNNEI. The CDR3 extends over 11 amino acids. The CDR3 sequence is CASSVVEKLFF. CDR3 nucleotides: TGTGCCAGCAGTGTGGTGGAAAAACTGTTTTTT.

This clonotype has a single count. An end of the junction does not agree with germline; a read error may underlie this. The chain has TRBV20-1 and TRBJ2-3; 9 bases agree with TRBD2. CDR1 is DFQATT, CDR2 SNEGSKA, per germline (reference sequence). The CDR3 spans 15 residues. CDR3 in DNA: TGCAGTGCTCGAGTAGGGCGGGGGGGCACAGATACGCAGAACTTT. Its protein product is CSARVGRGGTDTQNF.

The chain couples TRBV14 to TRBJ1-1; D may be TRBD1 (6 bases). This CDR3 region has 17 residues. V gave up 1 base and J gave up 0 bases, with 15 bases separating them. Germline CDR1 SGHDN, CDR2 FVKESK. This CDR3 reads CASSQGPGVYMNTEAFF. The CDR3 region has the DNA TGTGCCAGCAGCCAAGGCCCAGGGGTTTACATGAACACTGAAGCTTTCTTT.

In the case of this clonotype: One end of the junction fails to match germline, which may point to a read error. V gene TRBV11-1 combines with J gene TRBJ2-1, with D possibly TRBD2 on 6 matching bases. This CDR3 region has 17 residues. The germline CDR1 and CDR2 sequences are SGHAT and FQDESV (reference sequence). The CDR3 spells CASSLGVVEGRGAEQLF. The CDR3 coding sequence is TGTGCCAGCAGCTTAGGAGTTGTGGAGGGTCGCGGGGCTGAGCAGCTCTTC.

The chain carries TRBV25-1 and TRBJ2-7, with 13 bases fitting TRBD2. V lost 8 bases and J lost 1; bases outside the gene matches: 2. The CDR3 is 14 residues long. Germline values: CDR1 MGHDK, CDR2 SYGVNS. The CDR3 DNA reads TGTGCCAGCGGACTAGCGGGGGTTTCCTACGAGCAGTACTTC. It codes for CASGLAGVSYEQYF.

The V call is TRBV6-5, the J call TRBJ1-2; tentatively, D is TRBD1 (6 bases). Deletions cut 6 bases from V and 8 bases from J, with 16 bases between. This CDR3 has 13 residues. Germline V CDR1 and CDR2: MNHEY, SVGAGI. The CDR3 DNA sequence: TGTGCCAGCAGAAACGTCAGGGGCTGGGGCTACACCTTC. Protein: CASRNVRGWGYTF.

As for this clonotype: Given the absence of the conserved phenylalanine or tryptophan at the CDR3 end, a read error is likely. V and J are TRBV5-1 and TRBJ1-6, with TRBD1 identical over 8 bases. V dropped 0 bases and J dropped 0; count of bases not matched to a gene: 2. The CDR3 totals 17 residues. CDR1 and CDR2 from the germline V gene are SGHRS and YFSETQ. In DNA, the CDR3 is TGCGCCAGCAGCTTGGATACAGGGGGCTCCTATAATTCACCCCTCCACTCC. Protein: CASSLDTGGSYNSPLHS.

This clonotype was seen repeatedly, ten times or more. The J gene is TRBJ1-4, the V gene TRBV5-5; unclear D gene. V shed 4 bases and J shed 6 bases, with 13 bases lying between them. Germline V gene sequence: CDR1 SGHKS, CDR2 YYEKEE (reference sequence). The CDR3 consists of 14 residues. In nucleotides, the CDR3 is TGTGCCAGCAGCCTAACCGGGATGGATGAAAAACTGTTTTTT. This codes for CASSLTGMDEKLFF.

This sequence joins TRBV18 and TRBJ2-7; 7 nucleotides align to TRBD1. The germline V gene encodes CDR1 KGHSH and CDR2 LQKENI. The junction had 8 bases not matched to a gene; V was cut back by 3 bases and J by 6 bases. This CDR3 region has 14 residues. As DNA, the CDR3 is TGTGCCAGCTCACCCCAGACAGGGATAAGCGAGCAGTACTTC. This encodes CASSPQTGISEQYF.

On this clonotype: The CDR3 ends on some other residue instead of the conserved phenylalanine or tryptophan, so this is likely a read error. V gene TRBV7-6 combines with J gene TRBJ2-2; possible D gene TRBD1, 6 bases. The germline V gene encodes CDR1 SGHVS and CDR2 FNYEAQ. Trimming left V 6 bases short and J 2 bases short, with 13 bases between. The CDR3 extends over 15 amino acids. The CDR3 DNA follows: TGTGCCAGCAGTGAACAGGGACAAAACACCGGGGAGCTGTTTTCT. As protein: CASSEQGQNTGELFS.

This clonotype was seen repeatedly, ten times or more. This chain joins TRBV7-8 and TRBJ2-7, with 8 bases that match TRBD2. The V gene end was trimmed by 2 bases and the J gene end by 1 base; junction bases not matched to a gene: 10. CDR1 and CDR2 from the germline V gene are SGHVS and FQNEAQ. CDR3 length: 17 residues. The CDR3 sequence is CASSLRSAGDLSYEQYF. The CDR3 DNA reads as TGTGCCAGCAGCTTACGGTCAGCGGGGGACCTTTCCTACGAGCAGTACTTC.

With respect to this clonotype: This may stem from a read error, because a much larger clone lies one nucleotide away. This chain connects TRBV12-3 or TRBV12-4 to TRBJ2-6; TRBD2 might be the D (5 bases). V gave up 6 bases and J gave up 0 bases, with 9 bases separating them. This CDR3 comprises 15 residues. For the CDR3, the DNA is TGTGCCAGCAGGGACTCAAACTCTGGGGCCAACGTCCTGACTTTC. This encodes CASRDSNSGANVLTF.

This clonotype was observed at least ten times. The gene calls are TRBV3-1 and TRBJ2-3, with 10 nucleotides matching TRBD2. The CDR3 is made up of 16 amino acids. Germline V gene sequence: CDR1 LGHDT, CDR2 YNNKEL (reference sequence). V lost 1 base to trimming and J lost 3 bases; unmatched junction nucleotides: 4. CDR3 amino acids: CASSQGTSGDTDTQYF. The CDR3 DNA sequence: TGTGCCAGCAGCCAAGGGACTAGCGGAGATACAGATACGCAGTATTTT.

In its sample, this clonotype was seen many times. This chain connects TRBV9 to TRBJ2-1; TRBD2 matches at 15 bases. This CDR3 has 19 residues. The V gene's germline CDR1 is SGDLS and CDR2 YYNGEE. J lost 1 base, V lost 2 bases, and 7 bases had no gene match. In DNA form, the CDR3 reads TGTGCCAGCAGCGTTGGACTAGCGGGGGGGCGAGGGTCCTACAATGAGCAGTTCTTC. Protein sequence: CASSVGLAGGRGSYNEQFF. Supplemented by reference TRBV9 and TRBJ2-1, the full variable domain reads DSGVTQTPKHLITATGQRVTLRCSPRSGDLSVYWYQQSLDQGLQFLIQYYNGEERAKGNILERFSAQQFPDLHSELNLSSLELGDSALYFCASSVGLAGGRGSYNEQFFGPGTRLTVL.

This clonotype was detected ten times or more. The V gene is TRBV7-9, the J gene TRBJ1-2, with D unclear. This CDR3 comprises 14 residues. CDR1 is SEHNR and CDR2 is FQNEAQ in the germline V gene (reference sequence). V dropped 2 bases and J dropped 4 bases, with 11 bases sitting between them. The CDR3, as DNA: TGTGCCAGCAGCTTAAGGGAGAACCTCTATGGCTACACCTTC. Its protein product is CASSLRENLYGYTF.

With respect to this clonotype: The CDR3 does not close with the conserved phenylalanine or tryptophan, likely indicating a read error. The rearrangement links TRBV7-9 to TRBJ1-4, with TRBD1 as a possible D gene (5 bases). The V gene's germline CDR1 is SEHNR and CDR2 FQNEAQ (reference sequence). With 8 bases removed from V and 3 bases from J, the gap between germline ends came to 22 bases. The CDR3 extends over 17 amino acids. CDR3 protein: CASSPPIRVQANEKLFL. The CDR3 bases are TGTGCCAGCTCACCACCGATTCGGGTACAGGCTAATGAAAAACTGTTTCTT.